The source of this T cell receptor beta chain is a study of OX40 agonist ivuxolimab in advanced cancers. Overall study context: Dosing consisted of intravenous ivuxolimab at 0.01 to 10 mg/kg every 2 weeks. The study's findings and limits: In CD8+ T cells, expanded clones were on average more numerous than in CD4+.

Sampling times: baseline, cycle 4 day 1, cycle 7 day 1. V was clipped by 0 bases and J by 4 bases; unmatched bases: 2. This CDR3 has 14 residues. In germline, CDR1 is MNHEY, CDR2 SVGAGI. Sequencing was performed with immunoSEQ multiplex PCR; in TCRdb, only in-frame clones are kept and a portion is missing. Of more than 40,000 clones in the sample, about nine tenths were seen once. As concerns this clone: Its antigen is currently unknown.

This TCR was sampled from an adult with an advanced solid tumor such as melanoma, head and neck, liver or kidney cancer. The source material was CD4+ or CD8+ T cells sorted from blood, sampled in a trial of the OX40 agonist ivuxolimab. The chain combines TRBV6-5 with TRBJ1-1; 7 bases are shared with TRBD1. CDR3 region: CASSYSPGGTEAFF. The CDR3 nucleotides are TGTGCCAGCAGTTACTCTCCAGGGGGCACTGAAGCTTTCTTT.